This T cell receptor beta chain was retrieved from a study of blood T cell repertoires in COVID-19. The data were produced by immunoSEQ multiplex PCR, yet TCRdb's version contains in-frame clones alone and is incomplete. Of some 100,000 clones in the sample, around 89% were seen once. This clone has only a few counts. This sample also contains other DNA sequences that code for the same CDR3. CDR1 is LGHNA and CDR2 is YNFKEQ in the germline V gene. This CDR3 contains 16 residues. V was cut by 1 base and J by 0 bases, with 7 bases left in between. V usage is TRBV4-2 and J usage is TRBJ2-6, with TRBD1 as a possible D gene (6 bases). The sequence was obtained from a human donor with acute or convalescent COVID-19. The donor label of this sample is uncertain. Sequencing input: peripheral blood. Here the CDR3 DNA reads TGTGCCAGCAGCCAAGTAGGGGGCTCTGGGGCCAACGTCCTGACTTTC. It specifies CASSQVGGSGANVLTF.